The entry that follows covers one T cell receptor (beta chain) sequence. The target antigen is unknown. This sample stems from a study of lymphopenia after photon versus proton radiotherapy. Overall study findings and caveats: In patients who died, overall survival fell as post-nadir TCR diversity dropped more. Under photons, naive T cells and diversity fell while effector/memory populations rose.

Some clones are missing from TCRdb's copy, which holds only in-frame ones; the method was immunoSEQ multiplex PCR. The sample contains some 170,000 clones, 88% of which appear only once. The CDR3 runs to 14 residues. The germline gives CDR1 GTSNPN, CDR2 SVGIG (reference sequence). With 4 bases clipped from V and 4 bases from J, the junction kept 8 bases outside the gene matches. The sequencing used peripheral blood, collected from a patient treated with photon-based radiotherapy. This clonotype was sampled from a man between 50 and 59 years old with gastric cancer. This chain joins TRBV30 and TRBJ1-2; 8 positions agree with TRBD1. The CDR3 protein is CAWNGQGITYGYTF. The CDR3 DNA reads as TGTGCCTGGAATGGACAGGGAATTACCTATGGCTACACCTTC.